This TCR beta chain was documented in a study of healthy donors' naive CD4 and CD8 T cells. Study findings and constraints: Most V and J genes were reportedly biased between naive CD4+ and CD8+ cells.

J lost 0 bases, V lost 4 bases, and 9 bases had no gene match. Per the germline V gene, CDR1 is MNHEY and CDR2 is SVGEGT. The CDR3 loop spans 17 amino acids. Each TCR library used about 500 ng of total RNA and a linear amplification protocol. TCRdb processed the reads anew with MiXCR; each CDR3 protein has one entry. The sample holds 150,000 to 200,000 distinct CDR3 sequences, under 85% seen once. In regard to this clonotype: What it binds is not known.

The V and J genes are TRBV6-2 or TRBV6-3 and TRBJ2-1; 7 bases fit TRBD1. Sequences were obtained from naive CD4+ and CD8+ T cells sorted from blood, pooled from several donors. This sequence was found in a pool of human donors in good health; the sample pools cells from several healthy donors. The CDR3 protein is CASSSQVTGSSYNEQFF. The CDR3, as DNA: TGTGCCAGCAGTTCCCAGGTGACAGGGAGCTCCTACAATGAGCAGTTCTTC.